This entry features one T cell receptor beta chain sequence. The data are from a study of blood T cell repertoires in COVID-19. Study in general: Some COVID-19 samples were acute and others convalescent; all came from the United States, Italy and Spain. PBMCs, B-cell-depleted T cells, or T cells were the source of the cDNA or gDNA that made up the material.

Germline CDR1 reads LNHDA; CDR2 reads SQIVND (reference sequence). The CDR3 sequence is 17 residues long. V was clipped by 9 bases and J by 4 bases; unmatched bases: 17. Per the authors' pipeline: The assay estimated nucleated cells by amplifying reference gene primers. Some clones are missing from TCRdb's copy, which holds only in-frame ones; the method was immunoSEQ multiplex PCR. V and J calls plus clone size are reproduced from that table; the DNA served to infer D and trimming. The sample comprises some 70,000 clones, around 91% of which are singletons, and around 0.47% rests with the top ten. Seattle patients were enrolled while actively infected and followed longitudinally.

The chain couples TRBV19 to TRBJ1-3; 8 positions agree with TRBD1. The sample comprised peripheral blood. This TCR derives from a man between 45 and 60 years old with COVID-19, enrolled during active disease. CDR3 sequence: CASRRGQALTPGNTIYF. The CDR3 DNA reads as TGTGCCAGCCGAAGGGGACAGGCCCTTACCCCGGGAAACACCATATATTTT.